The TCR beta chain described here comes from a study of blood T cell repertoires in COVID-19. On the study more broadly: Samples representing acute and convalescent COVID-19 were sourced from the United States, Italy and Spain. The cDNA or gDNA used as material had been derived from T cells, B-cell-depleted T cells, or PBMCs.

CDR1 is LGHDT, CDR2 YNNKEL, per germline (reference sequence). This CDR3 contains 16 residues. Trimming cost V 1 base and J 5 bases; bases outside gene matches: 10. Original handling: Researchers report that nucleated cell counts were estimated from reference gene primer amplification. TCRdb's table, derived via immunoSEQ multiplex PCR, lists solely in-frame clones and lacks some. V and J calls and clone size are given by that table; D and trimming were obtained from the DNA. The table shows 100,000 to 150,000 clones, with over 75% occurring only once. The chain carries TRBV3-1 (or the pseudogene TRBV3-2) and TRBJ2-5; 7 nucleotides align to TRBD2. The receptor comes from a man between 65 and 80 years old with active COVID-19. Specimen: peripheral blood. The CDR3 DNA sequence: TGTGCCAGCAGCCAAGGTGTGAGGGGCGGGAGTGAGACCCAGTACTTC. It translates to CASSQGVRGGSETQYF.